What follows are 13 T cell receptor beta chains derived from one specimen sequenced in a study of CD8 T cells in Susac syndrome. cDNA came from approximately 0.5 to 1 ug RNA primed by random hexamers. TCRdb redid the calling of the immunoSEQ multiplex PCR reads with MiXCR, one entry per CDR3 protein. Of about 200,000 distinct CDR3 sequences in the sample, over 85% were seen once. The sequenced material came from CD4+ T cells from PBMCs. The receptors originated from a human donor in good health.

This sequence joins TRBV3-1 and TRBJ2-5; D is undetermined. The germline V and J ends were trimmed by 2 bases and 1 base, with 8 bases remaining between them. The CDR3 is made up of 14 amino acids. CDR1 and CDR2 from the germline V gene are LGHDT and YNNKEL (reference sequence). DNA for the CDR3: TGTGCCAGCAGCCAAAGCGTCAGCCAAGAGACCCAGTACTTC. Encoded protein: CASSQSVSQETQYF.

The chain carries TRBV3-1 and TRBJ2-5, with D uncertain. The CDR3 is 14 residues long. CDR1 LGHDT and CDR2 YNNKEL come from the germline V gene (reference sequence). V shed 1 base and J shed 1 base, with 7 bases lying between them. CDR3 loop: CASSQVGIQETQYF. The CDR3 region has the DNA TGTGCCAGCAGCCAAGTGGGCATCCAAGAGACCCAGTACTTC.

V usage is TRBV27 and J usage is TRBJ1-2; maybe TRBD1 (5 bases). V was clipped by 3 bases and J by 6 bases, with 11 bases between them. The CDR3 spans 13 residues. CDR1 is MNHEY and CDR2 is SMNVEV in the germline V gene (reference sequence). The CDR3 sequence is CASSFWQGHGYTF. The CDR3 region has the DNA TGTGCCAGCAGTTTTTGGCAGGGCCATGGCTACACCTTC.

V gene TRBV5-1 combines with J gene TRBJ1-2; TRBD1 matches at 7 bases. Germline trimming cut 0 bases from V and 6 bases from J; bases unmatched to any gene: 8. In germline, CDR1 is SGHRS, CDR2 YFSETQ. The length of the CDR3 is 15 residues. CDR3 amino acids: CASSLGSQGRDGYTF. The CDR3 region has the DNA TGCGCCAGCAGCTTGGGCTCACAGGGGCGAGATGGCTACACCTTC.

The rearrangement joins TRBV3-1 to TRBJ1-1; D not resolved. The CDR3 sequence is 15 residues long. Between the trimmed V and J ends, which lost 4 bases and 0 bases, there was a span of 12 bases. CDR1 is LGHDT, CDR2 YNNKEL, per germline (reference sequence). The CDR3 DNA follows: TGTGCCAGCAGCCTGAGGTACAAATTGAACACTGAAGCTTTCTTT. Residues: CASSLRYKLNTEAFF.

The chain uses TRBV7-2 and TRBJ1-1; D is ambiguous. The V and J ends lost 1 base and 1 base respectively, with 10 bases between them. The germline gives CDR1 SGHTA, CDR2 FQGNSA. The CDR3 loop spans 15 amino acids. The CDR3 loop reads CASSLGVPKNTEAFF. The CDR3 bases are TGTGCCAGCAGCTTAGGGGTGCCGAAGAACACTGAAGCTTTCTTT.

This chain links TRBV29-1 with TRBJ1-4; the match to TRBD1 covers 8 bases. This CDR3 is 13 amino acids long. Germline CDR1 SQVTM, CDR2 ANQGSEA. V was clipped by 4 bases and J by 6 bases; unmatched bases: 4. CDR3 DNA sequence: TGCAGCGTTGCGGAGACAGGGGATGAAAAACTGTTTTTT. It encodes CSVAETGDEKLFF.

The chain employs TRBV7-9 and TRBJ2-3; TRBD1 or TRBD2 may be the D gene (5 bases each). Germline CDR1 is SEHNR and CDR2 is FQNEAQ (reference sequence). The V gene lost 1 base and the J gene lost 1 base, with 12 bases spanning the gap. There are 16 residues in the CDR3. In nucleotides, the CDR3 is TGTGCCAGCAGCTTAGGCTGGGGGAGTGGCACAGATACGCAGTATTTT. Translation gives CASSLGWGSGTDTQYF.

The rearrangement joins TRBV12-3 or TRBV12-4 to TRBJ1-5; TRBD1 might be the D (5 bases). The CDR3 length is 14 residues. V lost 7 bases and J 6 bases, leaving 16 bases between the germline ends. For the CDR3, the DNA is TGTGCCAGCACTTTGACGGTGGGGGGTCAGCCCCAGCATTTT. This codes for CASTLTVGGQPQHF.

The chain couples TRBV14 to TRBJ2-1, with D perhaps matching TRBD2 (5 bases). The CDR3 contains 12 residues. V was clipped by 2 bases and J by 10 bases, with 9 bases between them. The germline V gene has CDR1 SGHDN and CDR2 FVKESK. The CDR3 DNA sequence: TGTGCCAGCAGCCAAACTAGGGTCGAGCAGTTCTTC. Translating it yields CASSQTRVEQFF.

The V and J genes are TRBV30 and TRBJ1-5; D is undetermined. CDR3 size: 13 residues. CDR1 and CDR2 (germline): GTSNPN, SVGIG (reference sequence). Between the trimmed V and J ends, which lost 1 base and 2 bases, there was a span of 6 bases. This CDR3 reads CAWSGTGNQPQHF. The CDR3 DNA reads TGTGCCTGGAGTGGGACTGGCAATCAGCCCCAGCATTTT.

This clonotype has just one count. This sequence joins TRBV2 and TRBJ2-7; a possible D gene is TRBD1 (6 bases). V was clipped by 4 bases and J by 4 bases, with 14 bases between them. Germline lookup yields CDR1 SNHLY and CDR2 FYNNEI. The CDR3 runs to 14 residues. Here the CDR3 reads CASSGHRDVYEQYF. Here the CDR3 DNA reads TGTGCCAGCAGTGGGCACAGGGACGTATACGAGCAGTACTTC.

This clonotype was picked up a small number of times. The chain has TRBV3-1 and TRBJ2-4; 9 bases map to TRBD1. Germline-derived CDR1 and CDR2 are LGHDT and YNNKEL (reference sequence). The CDR3 sequence is 14 residues long. The trim removed 4 bases at V and 5 bases at J, leaving 3 bases unmatched. The CDR3, as DNA: TGTGCCAGCAGCCCCCGGGACAGGGAAAACATTCAGTACTTC. This encodes CASSPRDRENIQYF.